This entry describes one T cell receptor beta chain. Its antigen target is currently unknown. Base qualities are not recorded, but no much larger clone differs from it by a single base. The CDR3 measures 15 amino acids from cysteine to phenylalanine. Of the read, only the CDR3 DNA is kept; its 45 bases are in frame from base 1. Trimming leaves V shorter by 0 bases and J shorter by 3 bases, with the junction holding 3 bases beyond the gene matches. According to the germline V gene, CDR1 reads MNHEY and CDR2 reads SVGAGI. The data were taken from a study of T cell changes during pregnancy in multiple sclerosis (dated by TCRdb to the late 2010s). About the full investigation: Changes in the T cell repertoire over the course of pregnancy were examined in this study in women with multiple sclerosis.

The library was generated by the immunoSEQ multiplex PCR assay. TCRdb retrieved this table from immuneACCESS and kept in-frame rearrangements only. Not all clones are present; in checked studies, unresolved V genes account for under half, and no reason is known for the remainder. The sample table lists over 10,000 clones, about 95% of them with a count of one. Jointly, the top ten make up under 0.3% of the sample. The sequence joins TRBV6-5 to TRBJ2-7; 9 central nucleotides agree with TRBD1. The sample in question was CD4+ T cells from peripheral blood mononuclear cells, obtained before pregnancy. This TCR derives from a female donor with multiple sclerosis, enrolled in a pregnancy study. The CDR3 has the sequence CASSYSRDRVYEQYF. The DNA sequence is given as TGTGCCAGCAGTTACTCCAGGGACAGGGTCTACGAGCAGTACTTC.